The clone carrying this T cell receptor beta chain was observed a single time. Trimming took 4 bases from V and 5 from J; bases not matched to a gene: 4. The CDR3 extends over 16 amino acids. CDR1 and CDR2 from the germline V gene are SGHRS and YFSETQ. This sample is part of a study of blood T cell repertoires in COVID-19. TCRdb's copy holds only in-frame clones and misses some; the assay was immunoSEQ multiplex PCR. This sample has fewer than 500,000 clones, with more than 80% found just once. The sequence was collected from a man aged 25 to 40 who had recovered from COVID-19. The chain uses TRBV5-1 and TRBJ2-1; TRBD2 matches at 15 bases. The specimen was PBMCs or T cells enriched from blood (not recorded which). The CDR3 nucleotides read TGCGCCAGCAGCCAGGGACTAGCGGGAGGCAACAATGAGCAGTTCTTC. Protein sequence: CASSQGLAGGNNEQFF.